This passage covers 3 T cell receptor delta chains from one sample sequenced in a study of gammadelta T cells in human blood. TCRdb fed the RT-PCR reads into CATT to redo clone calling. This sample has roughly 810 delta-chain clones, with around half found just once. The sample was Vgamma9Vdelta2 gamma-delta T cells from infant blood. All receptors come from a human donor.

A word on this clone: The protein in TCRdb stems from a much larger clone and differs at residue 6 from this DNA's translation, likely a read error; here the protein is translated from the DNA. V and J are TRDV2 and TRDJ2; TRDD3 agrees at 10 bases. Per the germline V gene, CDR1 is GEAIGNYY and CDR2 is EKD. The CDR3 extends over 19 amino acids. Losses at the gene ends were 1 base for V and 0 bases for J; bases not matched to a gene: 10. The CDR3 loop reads CACDTTLGDKEALTAQLFF. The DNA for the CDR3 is TGTGCCTGTGACACGACTCTGGGGGATAAGGAGGCTTTGACAGCACAACTCTTCTTT.

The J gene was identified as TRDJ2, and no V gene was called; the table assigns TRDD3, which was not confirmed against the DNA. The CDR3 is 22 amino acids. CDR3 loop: CSGINAEYMGACGSALTAQLFF. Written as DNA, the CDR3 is TGCAGTGGTATCAACGCAGAGTACATGGGGGCCTGTGGTAGTGCTTTGACAGCACAACTCTTCTTT.

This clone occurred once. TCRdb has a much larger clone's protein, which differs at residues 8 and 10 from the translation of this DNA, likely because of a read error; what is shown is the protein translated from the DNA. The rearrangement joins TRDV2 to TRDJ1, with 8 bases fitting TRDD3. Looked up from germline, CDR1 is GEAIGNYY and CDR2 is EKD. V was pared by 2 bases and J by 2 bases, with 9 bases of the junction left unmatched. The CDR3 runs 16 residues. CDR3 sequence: CACDILGATETDKLIF. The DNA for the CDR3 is TGTGCCTGTGACATACTGGGGGCTACGGAGACCGATAAACTCATCTTT.